This T cell receptor beta chain was identified during a study of blood T cell repertoires in COVID-19. Using immunoSEQ multiplex PCR, the repertoire was profiled, and TCRdb retains in-frame clones only, with some absent. The table has more than 60,000 clones, 80% seen once. The sample consisted of peripheral blood. The TCR comes from a man in his 60s with active or convalescent COVID-19.

The CDR3 DNA is TGTGCCAGTAGTATGGGTCTCGGAGGCGAAAAACTGTTTTTT. Amino acids: CASSMGLGGEKLFF. V gene TRBV19 combines with J gene TRBJ1-4; D remains unclear. Between the trimmed V and J ends, which lost 3 bases and 8 bases, there was a span of 13 bases. The CDR3 contains 14 residues. CDR1 and CDR2 from the germline V gene are LNHDA and SQIVND (reference sequence).